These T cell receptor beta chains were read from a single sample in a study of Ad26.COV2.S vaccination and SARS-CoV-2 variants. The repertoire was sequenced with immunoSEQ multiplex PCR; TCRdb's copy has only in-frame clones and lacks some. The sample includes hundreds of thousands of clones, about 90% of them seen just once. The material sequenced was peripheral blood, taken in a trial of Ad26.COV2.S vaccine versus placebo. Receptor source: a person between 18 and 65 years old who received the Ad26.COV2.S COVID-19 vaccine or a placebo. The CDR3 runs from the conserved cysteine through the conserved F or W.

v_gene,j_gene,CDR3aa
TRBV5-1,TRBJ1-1,CASSSRGGGNTEAFF
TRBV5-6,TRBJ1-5,CASSLRGLGYQPQHF
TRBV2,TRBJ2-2,CASVGLASTGELFF
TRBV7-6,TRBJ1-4,CASSLNIGTNEKLFF
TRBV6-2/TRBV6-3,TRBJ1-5,CASSYGGNSNQPQHF
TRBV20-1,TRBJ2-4,CSARAENIQYF
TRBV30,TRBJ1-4,CAWSGPSNEKLFF
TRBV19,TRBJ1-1,CASSVSTGRTEAFF
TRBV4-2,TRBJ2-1,CASSQEGSRGYNEQFF
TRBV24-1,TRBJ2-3,CATSSAGAGTDTQYF
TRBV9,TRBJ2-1,CASSAPGSPSYNEQFF
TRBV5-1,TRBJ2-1,CASSLAFGGEIYNEQFF
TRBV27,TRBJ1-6,CASRPKSPLHF
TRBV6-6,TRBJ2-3,CASSYGWREGTDTQYF
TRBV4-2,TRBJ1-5,CASSPQGVGSNQPQHF
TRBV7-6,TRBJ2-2,CASSLYKREEFTGELFF
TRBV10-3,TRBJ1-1,CAITGGGAGNTEAFF
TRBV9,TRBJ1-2,CASSAGTAATYGYTF
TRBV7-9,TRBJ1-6,CASSFAGTGDNSPLHF
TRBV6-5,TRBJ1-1,CASSPGRDWYTEAFF
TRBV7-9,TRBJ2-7,CASSFTSGSSYEQYF
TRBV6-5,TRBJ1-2,CASSWTPNYGYTF
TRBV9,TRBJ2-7,CASSVVGGEQYF
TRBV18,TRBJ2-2,CASSPLGAVNTGELFF
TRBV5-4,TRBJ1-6,CASSLTGFTSPLHF
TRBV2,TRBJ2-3,CASSTSGTGRLAGPPGSSTDTQYF
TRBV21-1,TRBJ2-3,CASSFGSGGLGTQYF
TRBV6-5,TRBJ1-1,CASTPDRLNTEAFF